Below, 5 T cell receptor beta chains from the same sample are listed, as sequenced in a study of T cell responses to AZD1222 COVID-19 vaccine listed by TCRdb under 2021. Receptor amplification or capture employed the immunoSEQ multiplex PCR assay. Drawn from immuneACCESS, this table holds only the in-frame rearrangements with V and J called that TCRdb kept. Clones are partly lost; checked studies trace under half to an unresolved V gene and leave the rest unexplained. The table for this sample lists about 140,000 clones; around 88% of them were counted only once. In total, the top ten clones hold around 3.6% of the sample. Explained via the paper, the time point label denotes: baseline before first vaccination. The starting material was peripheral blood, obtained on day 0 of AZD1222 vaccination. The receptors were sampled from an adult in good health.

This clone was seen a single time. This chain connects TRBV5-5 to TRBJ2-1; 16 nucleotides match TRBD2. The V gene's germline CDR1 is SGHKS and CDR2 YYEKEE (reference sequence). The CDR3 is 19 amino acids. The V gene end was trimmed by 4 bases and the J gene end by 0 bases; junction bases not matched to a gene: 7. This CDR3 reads CASSLSGTSGRGSYNEQFF. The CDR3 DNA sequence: TGTGCCAGCAGCCTCTCCGGGACTAGCGGGAGGGGCTCCTACAATGAGCAGTTCTTC.

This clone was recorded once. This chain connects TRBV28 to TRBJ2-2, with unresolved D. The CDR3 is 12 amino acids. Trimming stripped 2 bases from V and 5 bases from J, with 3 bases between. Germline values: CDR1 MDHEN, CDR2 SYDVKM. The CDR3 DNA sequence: TGTGCCAGCAGTTTAGTTACCGGGGAGCTGTTTTTT. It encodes CASSLVTGELFF.

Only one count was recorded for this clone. The CDR3 here is CASSLGTSGFGSGEQYF. CDR3 bases: TGTGCCAGCAGCTTAGGGACTAGCGGGTTTGGGTCCGGCGAGCAGTACTTC. The rearrangement joins TRBV7-6 to TRBJ2-7, with 11 bases identical to TRBD2. The V gene end was trimmed by 1 base and the J gene end by 6 bases; junction bases not matched to a gene: 11. There are 17 residues in the CDR3. Germline V CDR1 and CDR2: SGHVS, FNYEAQ.

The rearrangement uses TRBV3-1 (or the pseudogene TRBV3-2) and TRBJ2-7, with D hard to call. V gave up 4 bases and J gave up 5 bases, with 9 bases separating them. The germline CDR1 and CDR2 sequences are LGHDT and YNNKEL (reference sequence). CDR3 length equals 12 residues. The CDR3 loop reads CASSRNLNEQYF. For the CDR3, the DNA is TGTGCCAGCAGCCGAAACCTGAACGAGCAGTACTTC.

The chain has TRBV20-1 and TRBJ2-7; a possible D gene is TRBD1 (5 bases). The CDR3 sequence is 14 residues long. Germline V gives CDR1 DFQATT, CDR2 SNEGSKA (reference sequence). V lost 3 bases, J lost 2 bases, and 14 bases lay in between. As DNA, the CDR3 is TGCAGTGCTAGTGATCCGCAGGGAACCTACGAGCAGTACTTC. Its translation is CSASDPQGTYEQYF.